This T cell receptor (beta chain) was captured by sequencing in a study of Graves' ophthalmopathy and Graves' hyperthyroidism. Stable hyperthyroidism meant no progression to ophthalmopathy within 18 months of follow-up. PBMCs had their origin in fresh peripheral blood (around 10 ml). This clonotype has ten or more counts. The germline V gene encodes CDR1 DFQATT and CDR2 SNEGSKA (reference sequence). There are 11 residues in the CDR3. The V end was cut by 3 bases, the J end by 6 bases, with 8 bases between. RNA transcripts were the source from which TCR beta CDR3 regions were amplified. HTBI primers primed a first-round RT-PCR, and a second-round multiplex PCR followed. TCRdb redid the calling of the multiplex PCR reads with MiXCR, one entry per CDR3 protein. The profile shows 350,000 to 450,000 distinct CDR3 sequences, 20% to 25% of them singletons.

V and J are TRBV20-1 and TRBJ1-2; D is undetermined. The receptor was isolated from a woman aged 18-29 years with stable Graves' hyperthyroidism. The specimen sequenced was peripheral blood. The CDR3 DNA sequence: TGCAGTGCTAGCGGGAATGATGGCTACACCTTC. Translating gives CSASGNDGYTF.